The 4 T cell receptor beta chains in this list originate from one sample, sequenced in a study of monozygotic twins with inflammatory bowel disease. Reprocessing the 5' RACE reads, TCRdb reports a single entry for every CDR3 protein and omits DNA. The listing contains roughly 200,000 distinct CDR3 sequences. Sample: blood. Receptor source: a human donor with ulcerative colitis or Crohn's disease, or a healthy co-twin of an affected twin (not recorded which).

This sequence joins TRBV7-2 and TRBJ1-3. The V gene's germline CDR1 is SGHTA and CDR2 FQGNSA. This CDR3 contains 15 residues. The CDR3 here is CASSLRGPSGNTIYF.

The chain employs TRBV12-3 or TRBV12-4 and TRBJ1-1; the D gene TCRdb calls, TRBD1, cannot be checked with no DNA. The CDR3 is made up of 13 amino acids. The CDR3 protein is CASSRTANTEAFF.

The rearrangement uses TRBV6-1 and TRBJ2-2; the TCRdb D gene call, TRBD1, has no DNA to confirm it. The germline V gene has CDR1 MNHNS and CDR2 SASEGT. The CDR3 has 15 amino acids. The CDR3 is CASSVGQINTGELFF.

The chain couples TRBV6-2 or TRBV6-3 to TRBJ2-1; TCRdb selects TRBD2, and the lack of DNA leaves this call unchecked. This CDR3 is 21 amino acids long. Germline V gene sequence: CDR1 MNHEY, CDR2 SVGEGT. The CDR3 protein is CASSYSLPSSGRAASYNEQFF.